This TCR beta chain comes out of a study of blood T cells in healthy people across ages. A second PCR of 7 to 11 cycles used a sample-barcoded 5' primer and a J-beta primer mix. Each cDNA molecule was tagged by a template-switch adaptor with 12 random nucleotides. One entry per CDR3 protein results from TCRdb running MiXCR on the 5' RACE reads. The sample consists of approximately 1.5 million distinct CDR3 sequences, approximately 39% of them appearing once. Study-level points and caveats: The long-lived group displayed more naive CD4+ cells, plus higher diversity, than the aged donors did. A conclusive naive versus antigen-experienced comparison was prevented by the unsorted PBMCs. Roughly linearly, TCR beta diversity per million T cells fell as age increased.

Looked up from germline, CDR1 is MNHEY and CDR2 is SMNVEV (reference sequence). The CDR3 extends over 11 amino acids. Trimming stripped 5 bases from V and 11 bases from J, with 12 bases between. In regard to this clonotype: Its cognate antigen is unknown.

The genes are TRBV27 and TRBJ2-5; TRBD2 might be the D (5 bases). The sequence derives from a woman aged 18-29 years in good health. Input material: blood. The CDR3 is CASSRYGEQYF. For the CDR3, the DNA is TGTGCCAGCAGTCGGTATGGGGAGCAGTACTTC.